This passage covers 27 T cell receptor beta chains from one sample sequenced in a study of vaccination effects on CD4 cells after COVID-19. No antigens are known for them. TCRdb keeps only in-frame clones here, not all; method: immunoSEQ multiplex PCR. The sample has tens of thousands of clones, just under 75% seen once. Sequencing followed a ViraFEST assay step that expanded antigen-specific CD4+ T cells with viral peptide pools. Around day 10 of culture, CD4+ T cells were separated out. Between March and December 2020, the person had a SARS-CoV-2 infection that PCR confirmed. Source: CD4+ T cells from PBMCs cultured with a peptide pool, taken before COVID-19 vaccination. These receptors came from a human donor who had a prior SARS-CoV-2 infection.

This clone was detected a few times. The chain is built from TRBV3-1 (or the pseudogene TRBV3-2) and TRBJ1-2, with 7 bases fitting TRBD1. J lost 7 bases, V lost 3 bases, and 5 bases had no gene match. The CDR3 runs 13 residues. CDR1 and CDR2 (germline): LGHDT, YNNKEL (reference sequence). CDR3 sequence (DNA): TGTGCCAGCAGCCACTTGGACAGGCGTGGCTACACCTTC. Amino acid sequence: CASSHLDRRGYTF.

Only one count was recorded for this clone. The J gene is TRBJ2-7, the V gene TRBV5-1; D might be TRBD1 (5 bases). This CDR3 is 15 amino acids long. With 1 base removed from V and 0 bases from J, the gap between germline ends came to 11 bases. CDR1 and CDR2 from the germline V gene are SGHRS and YFSETQ. CDR3 sequence: CASSLRQGPSYEQYF. CDR3 in DNA: TGCGCCAGCAGCTTGAGGCAGGGTCCCTCCTACGAGCAGTACTTC.

V gene TRBV2 combines with J gene TRBJ2-3, with 10 bases identical to TRBD2. Germline V gene data show CDR1 as SNHLY and CDR2 as FYNNEI. The CDR3 has 15 amino acids. J gave up 7 bases and V 6 bases, and 10 bases lay outside the gene matches. The CDR3 DNA is TGTGCCAGCAGCGAGGGACTAGCGAGACTAAATACGCAGTATTTT. It specifies CASSEGLARLNTQYF.

This clone was counted once. The rearrangement uses TRBV5-1 and TRBJ2-5; a possible D gene is TRBD1 (5 bases). The germline V gene encodes CDR1 SGHRS and CDR2 YFSETQ. The CDR3 is 13 amino acids. Trimming shortened V by 2 bases and J by 2 bases, and 7 bases separated the two germline ends. The CDR3 protein is CASSFQGQETQYF. The CDR3 coding sequence is TGCGCCAGCAGCTTCCAGGGTCAAGAGACCCAGTACTTC.

This chain uses TRBV11-3 with TRBJ1-1, with no clear D. V lost 5 bases to trimming and J lost 0 bases, with 10 bases between them. This CDR3 region has 14 residues. CDR1 is SGHNT, CDR2 YENEEA, per germline. The CDR3 nucleotides read TGTGCCAGCAGCCAGGACGGAATGAACACTGAAGCTTTCTTT. Its translation is CASSQDGMNTEAFF.

The genes are TRBV6-5 and TRBJ1-3, with D perhaps matching TRBD1 (6 bases). With 8 bases removed from V and 3 bases from J, the gap between germline ends came to 17 bases. The germline V gene encodes CDR1 MNHEY and CDR2 SVGAGI. CDR3 length equals 15 residues. CDR3 coding DNA: TGTGCCAGCGGGGGGGTGGGGGCTTATGGAAACACCATATATTTT. This encodes CASGGVGAYGNTIYF.

The chain employs TRBV2 and TRBJ1-1, with D tentatively TRBD1 (5 bases). The CDR3 covers 14 residues. The V gene's germline CDR1 is SNHLY and CDR2 FYNNEI. Trimming removed 8 bases from V and 2 bases from J, with 15 bases in between. The CDR3 bases are TGTGCCAGCCTTAGAGACAGCCCAAACACTGAAGCTTTCTTT. Residues: CASLRDSPNTEAFF.

The genes are TRBV4-2 and TRBJ2-5; 7 bases are a match to TRBD2. Germline V gives CDR1 LGHNA, CDR2 YNFKEQ. The CDR3 contains 15 residues. Trimming took 3 bases from V and 2 from J; bases not matched to a gene: 6. The chain's CDR3 is CASSQAQRGQETQYF. In DNA form, the CDR3 reads TGTGCCAGCAGCCAGGCGCAGCGGGGACAAGAGACCCAGTACTTC.

This sequence joins TRBV6-5 and TRBJ1-4; D ambiguous. This CDR3 has 13 amino acids. Per the germline V gene, CDR1 is MNHEY and CDR2 is SVGAGI. Trimming removed 6 bases at V and 5 bases at J, with 10 bases between. The CDR3 coding sequence is TGTGCCAGCAGCGTTAACAGAAATGAAAAACTGTTTTTT. Residues: CASSVNRNEKLFF.

The V call is TRBV19, the J call TRBJ1-5, with a weak D call TRBD1 (5 bases). CDR3 length equals 16 residues. CDR1 and CDR2 (germline): LNHDA, SQIVND (reference sequence). Trimming took off 3 bases at V and 5 bases at J, with 17 bases between the two ends. The CDR3 bases are TGTGCCAGTAGTATTGGGCCAGGGTTGTTCGATCAGCCCCAGCATTTT. Protein product: CASSIGPGLFDQPQHF.

The chain combines TRBV11-2 with TRBJ2-5; no firm D call. The CDR3 spans 15 residues. V dropped 4 bases and J dropped 1 base, with 13 bases sitting between them. Per germline, CDR1 SGHAT and CDR2 FQNNGV. CDR3 loop: CASSSLSGRQETQYF. The CDR3 DNA reads TGTGCCAGCAGCTCCCTGTCGGGTCGCCAAGAGACCCAGTACTTC.

This chain links TRBV20-1 with TRBJ2-7; D gene uncertain. Germline V gene data show CDR1 as DFQATT and CDR2 as SNEGSKA (reference sequence). The CDR3 extends over 12 amino acids. Deletions cut 3 bases from V and 9 bases from J, with 15 bases between. This chain's CDR3 is CSASLNGRGQYF. The CDR3, as DNA: TGCAGTGCTAGTCTAAATGGACGAGGGCAGTACTTC.

J is TRBJ2-5 and V is TRBV2, with 8 bases matching TRBD1. Germline assignment: CDR1 SNHLY and CDR2 FYNNEI. With V trimmed by 8 bases and J by 3 bases, 11 bases remained unmatched. CDR3 length: 15 amino acids. The CDR3 loop is CASRRTGRREETQYF. Here the CDR3 DNA reads TGTGCCAGCCGTAGGACAGGGCGTAGGGAAGAGACCCAGTACTTC.

J is TRBJ2-5 and V is TRBV4-2; 10 nucleotides match TRBD2. CDR1 is LGHNA and CDR2 is YNFKEQ in the germline V gene. This CDR3 is built from 15 residues. The V gene end was trimmed by 1 base and the J gene end by 5 bases; junction bases not matched to a gene: 4. The CDR3 loop is CASSQGLAGLETQYF. CDR3 bases: TGTGCCAGCAGCCAAGGACTAGCGGGTTTGGAGACCCAGTACTTC.

J is TRBJ1-4 and V is TRBV18, with unresolved D. The CDR3 runs to 12 residues. In germline, CDR1 is KGHSH, CDR2 LQKENI. V was shortened by 4 bases and J by 12 bases, with 12 bases between the two germline ends. For the CDR3, the DNA is TGTGCCAGCTCACAGCAACGGGAAGAACTGTTTTTT. Encoded protein: CASSQQREELFF.

V is TRBV7-9 and J is TRBJ1-3; D not certain. V was trimmed by 1 base and J by 11 bases, leaving 12 bases between them. The CDR3 runs 13 residues. Looked up from germline, CDR1 is SEHNR and CDR2 is FQNEAQ (reference sequence). The CDR3 coding sequence is TGTGCCAGCAGCTTAGATTCTGCGGTCGCCATATATTTT. Residues: CASSLDSAVAIYF.

A remark on this clone: Here the CDR3 omits its conserved ending phenylalanine or tryptophan, so a read error is the likely source. The DNA is omitted, as the CDR3 cannot be located on it reliably, and the CDR3 follows TCRdb's listing. The gene calls are TRBV21-1 and TRBJ1-1; TRBD1 is taken as the D call from the table, unchecked against the DNA. TRBV21-1 is marked as a pseudogene. Termini included, the CDR3 measures 10 amino acids. CDR3 amino acids: CASSDKPDPR.

This clone was seen once. The chain uses TRBV19 and TRBJ1-2; D gene uncertain. CDR3 length: 13 amino acids. The V gene's germline CDR1 is LNHDA and CDR2 SQIVND (reference sequence). Trimming removed 1 base at V and 4 bases at J, with 7 bases between. The CDR3 DNA reads as TGTGCCAGTAGTATAGGACACCGCTATGGCTACACCTTC. This encodes CASSIGHRYGYTF.

The chain carries TRBV9 and TRBJ2-5; TRBD2 agrees at 11 bases. After removal of 0 bases from V and 4 bases from J, the junction contained 8 bases not matched to a gene. Looked up from germline, CDR1 is SGDLS and CDR2 is YYNGEE. The CDR3 contains 17 residues. The CDR3 sequence is CASSVGGSGGAGETQYF. The CDR3 nucleotides read TGTGCCAGCAGCGTAGGTGGTAGCGGGGGGGCAGGAGAGACCCAGTACTTC. Supplemented by reference TRBV9 and TRBJ2-5, the full variable domain reads DSGVTQTPKHLITATGQRVTLRCSPRSGDLSVYWYQQSLDQGLQFLIQYYNGEERAKGNILERFSAQQFPDLHSELNLSSLELGDSALYFCASSVGGSGGAGETQYFGPGTRLLVL.

This sequence joins TRBV30 and TRBJ2-3, with no clear D. Germline V gives CDR1 GTSNPN, CDR2 SVGIG (reference sequence). Trimming cost V 3 bases and J 4 bases, with 11 bases left between them. The CDR3 length is 13 residues. The CDR3: CAWSYGEADTQYF. DNA for the CDR3: TGTGCCTGGAGCTATGGAGAGGCAGATACGCAGTATTTT.

This clone was found once. The chain carries TRBV7-8 and TRBJ2-3; 11 bases fit TRBD2. From germline, CDR1 is SGHVS and CDR2 FQNEAQ. Germline trimming cut 5 bases from V and 4 bases from J; bases unmatched to any gene: 5. The CDR3 runs 15 residues. This CDR3 is CASSTGLAVSDTQYF. In nucleotides, the CDR3 is TGTGCCAGCAGCACGGGACTAGCGGTCTCAGATACGCAGTATTTT.

The rearrangement joins TRBV19 to TRBJ2-3; TRBD1 agrees at 9 bases. The CDR3 runs 14 residues. Germline values: CDR1 LNHDA, CDR2 SQIVND (reference sequence). After removal of 6 bases from V and 5 bases from J, the junction contained 6 bases not matched to a gene. The CDR3 reads CASRDRGGGDTQYF. The CDR3, as DNA: TGTGCCAGTAGGGACAGGGGCGGGGGAGATACGCAGTATTTT.

This clone was picked up a small number of times. The V gene is TRBV11-3, the J gene TRBJ2-7, with TRBD1 as a possible D gene (6 bases). The CDR3 has 13 residues. CDR1 is SGHNT, CDR2 YENEEA, per germline. V shed 5 bases and J shed 0 bases, with 8 bases lying between them. CDR3: CASSLDSSYEQYF. The CDR3 DNA reads as TGTGCCAGCAGCCTGGACAGCTCCTACGAGCAGTACTTC.

This chain uses TRBV10-3 with TRBJ2-5; 8 positions agree with TRBD2. From germline, CDR1 is ENHRY and CDR2 SYGVKD. The junction had 3 bases not matched to a gene; V was cut back by 5 bases and J by 4 bases. This CDR3 is 13 amino acids long. The CDR3, as DNA: TGTGCCATCAGTATAGCGGGACGAGAGACCCAGTACTTC. It yields the protein CAISIAGRETQYF.

The CDR3 is CASSDAESRKGNEKLFF. In DNA form, the CDR3 reads TGTGCCAGCAGTGACGCTGAGAGCCGCAAGGGTAATGAAAAACTGTTTTTT. The chain has TRBV6-4 and TRBJ1-4; D gene uncertain. Germline loops: CDR1 MRHNA, CDR2 SNTAGT. Trimming stripped 2 bases from V and 4 bases from J, with 17 bases between. The CDR3 spans 17 residues.

In its sample, this clone was seen once. The gene calls are TRBV9 and TRBJ2-3; D ambiguous. There are 13 residues in the CDR3. The V end was cut by 1 base, the J end by 2 bases, with 5 bases between. The V gene's germline CDR1 is SGDLS and CDR2 YYNGEE. CDR3 sequence: CASSVTDTDTQYF. CDR3 nucleotide sequence: TGTGCCAGCAGCGTAACCGACACAGATACGCAGTATTTT.

The genes are TRBV24-1 and TRBJ2-1; 8 bases are shared with TRBD2. V lost 4 bases to trimming and J lost 8 bases; unmatched junction nucleotides: 9. This CDR3 spans 15 amino acids. CDR1 and CDR2 from the germline V gene are KGHDR and SFDVKD. CDR3 sequence (DNA): TGTGCCACCAGTGAAGCGGGAGAACGTTCCCATGAGCAGTTCTTC. This gives the protein CATSEAGERSHEQFF.